This is a list of T cell receptor beta chains from one sample in a study of beta chain features in type 1 diabetes. The method was immunoSEQ multiplex PCR; TCRdb's version includes in-frame clones alone and lacks a portion of them. The sample yields approximately 90,000 clones, 30% to 40% seen once. The sample comprised stem cell memory CD4+ T cells from blood. These receptors all stem from a woman between 18 and 30 years old in good health. Both conserved end residues are trimmed from each CDR3. D genes are given only for firm matches.

j_call | d_call | cdr3_length | v_call | cdr3_aa
TRBJ2-7 | - | 15 | TRBV14 | ASSQEFGFMPSPEQY
TRBJ2-7 | - | 9 | TRBV29-1 | SVGGVYEQY
TRBJ2-2 | - | 13 | TRBV19 | ASRRGEAVTGELF
TRBJ2-7 | TRBD2 | 12 | TRBV30 | AWSAGGTFYEQY
TRBJ2-1 | TRBD1 | 11 | TRBV29-1 | SVLGQGVGEQF
TRBJ1-1 | TRBD1 | 12 | TRBV18 | ASSTGSVSTEAF
TRBJ2-3 | - | 12 | TRBV2 | ASSFGRRGDTQY
TRBJ2-5 | - | 12 | TRBV7-8 | ASSFQGGQETQY
TRBJ2-3 | TRBD2 | 14 | TRBV7-2 | ASSLWASGGGDTQY
TRBJ2-2 | - | 12 | TRBV5-1 | ASSSQDPTGELF
TRBJ2-4 | TRBD1 | 12 | TRBV6-6 | ASSLSGQGDIQY
TRBJ1-4 | - | 11 | TRBV30 | AWSRVLSEKLF
TRBJ2-5 | TRBD2 | 16 | TRBV9 | ASSPGLAGGPSGETQY
TRBJ2-2 | TRBD2 | 13 | TRBV30 | ASQYTSDNTGELF
TRBJ1-1 | - | 12 | TRBV27 | ASRSQGGGTEAF
TRBJ2-7 | TRBD1 | 12 | TRBV19 | ASSIGGQASEQY
TRBJ1-2 | - | 15 | TRBV7-8 | ASSLQGSPRPNYGYT
TRBJ1-2 | TRBD1 | 14 | TRBV9 | ASSGTDRGENYGYT
TRBJ2-2 | - | 11 | TRBV27 | ASSLSRTGELF
TRBJ2-7 | - | 13 | TRBV15 | ATSREVGGPYEQY
TRBJ1-2 | TRBD1 | 13 | TRBV18 | ASSPQGQGYYGYT
TRBJ2-5 | TRBD1 | 14 | TRBV13 | ASSLVPSGGEETQY
TRBJ1-2 | - | 13 | TRBV5-1 | ASSFSGEWRYGYT
TRBJ1-5 | TRBD1 | 11 | TRBV30 | AWSVQGDQPQH
TRBJ1-6 | - | 11 | TRBV7-9 | ASSRGTNSPLH
TRBJ2-3 | TRBD2 | 14 | TRBV7-2 | ASSLGTSGRADTQY
TRBJ2-7 | TRBD2 | 13 | TRBV6-5 | ASSYSGLAGNEQY
TRBJ1-3 | - | 14 | TRBV25-1 | ASSPRGPLTGNTIY
TRBJ2-3 | - | 14 | TRBV11-2 | ASSLRRDSYTDTQY
TRBJ2-2 | TRBD1 | 16 | TRBV9 | ASSGRRGQGAYTGELF
TRBJ1-2 | - | 10 | TRBV7-9 | ASRSTLYGYT
TRBJ2-1 | - | 12 | TRBV9 | ASSVAGITGEQF
TRBJ2-3 | TRBD2 | 13 | TRBV15 | ATRRLAGGPDTQY
TRBJ2-1 | - | 14 | TRBV10-3 | AISEFGGASYNEQF
TRBJ2-1 | - | 13 | TRBV13 | ASSLRASSYNEQF
TRBJ2-1 | TRBD2 | 13 | TRBV7-2 | ASSFSSGSRNEQF
TRBJ1-4 | TRBD1 | 13 | TRBV18 | ASFTGGAGDEKLF
TRBJ2-2 | TRBD1 | 14 | TRBV9 | ASGTLTGGDTGELF
TRBJ1-2 | - | 12 | TRBV4-2 | ASSQDGQNYGYT
TRBJ1-2 | - | 11 | TRBV19 | ASQPRQTYGYT
TRBJ1-1 | - | 14 | TRBV7-6 | ASSLQRGEADTEAF
TRBJ2-6 | - | 12 | TRBV30 | AWRAYSGANVLT
TRBJ2-7 | - | 13 | TRBV5-1 | ASSFFGSSSYEQY